This T cell receptor (beta chain) was found in a study of graft-versus-host responses after intestinal transplantation. As concerns this clone: Its antigen remains unidentified.

Regarding the study as a whole: The study found high graft-versus-host to host-versus-graft clonal ratios in allografts of patients with graft-donor T cell macrochimerism.

The ends were cut back, 5 bases at V and 4 bases at J, with 5 bases in the middle. The germline gives CDR1 SEHNR, CDR2 FQNEAQ (reference sequence). The CDR3 is made up of 12 amino acids. The repertoire was sequenced with immunoSEQ multiplex PCR; TCRdb's copy has only in-frame clones and lacks some. The sample holds more than 85,000 clones, about 92% seen once. The sample in question was unstimulated CD8+ T cells sorted from spleen or lymph node cells, obtained before intestinal transplant. The origin of this receptor is a human donor who received an intestinal transplant. The rearrangement uses TRBV7-9 and TRBJ2-2; D not certain. The CDR3 nucleotides are TGTGCCAGCAGCCTGAGCACCGGGGAGCTGTTTTTT. Encoded protein: CASSLSTGELFF.